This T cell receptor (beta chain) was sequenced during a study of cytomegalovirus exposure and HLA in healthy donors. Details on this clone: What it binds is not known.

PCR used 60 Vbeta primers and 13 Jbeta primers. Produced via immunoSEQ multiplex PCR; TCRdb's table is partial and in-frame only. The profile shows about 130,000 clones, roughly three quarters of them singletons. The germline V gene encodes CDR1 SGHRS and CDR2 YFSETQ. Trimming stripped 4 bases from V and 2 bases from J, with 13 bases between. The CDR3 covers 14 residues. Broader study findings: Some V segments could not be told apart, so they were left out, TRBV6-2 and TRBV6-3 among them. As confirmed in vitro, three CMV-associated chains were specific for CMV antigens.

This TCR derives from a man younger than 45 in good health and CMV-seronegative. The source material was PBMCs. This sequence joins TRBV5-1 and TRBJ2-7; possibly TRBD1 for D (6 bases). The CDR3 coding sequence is TGCGCCAGCAGCGTACACCGGGACACCTACGAGCAGTACTTC. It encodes CASSVHRDTYEQYF. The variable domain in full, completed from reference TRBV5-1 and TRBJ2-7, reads KAGVTQTPRYLIKTRGQQVTLSCSPISGHRSVSWYQQTPGQGLQFLFEYFSETQRNKGNFPGRFSGRQFSNSRSEMNVSTLELGDSALYLCASSVHRDTYEQYFGPGTRLTVT.